A selection of T cell receptor beta chains follows, all from one sample in a study of T-cell memory formation after mild COVID-19. Each CDR3 protein is one row after TCRdb ran MiXCR on the 5' RACE reads. The table lists about 250,000 distinct CDR3 sequences, roughly 15% of them singletons. Sequencing used PBMCs or a T cell subset sorted from them (not recorded which). These receptors were taken from a man aged 18 to 30 who had mild COVID-19 (a few samples of this study predate the infection). Cell type and time point are not known. The CDR3 runs from the conserved cysteine through the conserved F or W. The D gene is left open where the match is weak. Where a row states a size, it is once, few, many or the class of an expanded clone; other rows omit it.

d_gene	j_gene	abundance	v_gene	CDR3nt	CDR3aa
TRBD2	TRBJ2-3	NA	TRBV3-1	TGTGCCAGCAGCCAAGATACGCTAGCGGGGGGGCGGACAGATACGCAGTATTTT	CASSQDTLAGGRTDTQYF
NA	TRBJ1-5	NA	TRBV3-1	TGTGCCAGCAGCCAAGAGGGGGGGAGGCCCCAGCATTTT	CASSQEGGRPQHF
TRBD2	TRBJ2-5	few	TRBV11-2	TGTGCCAGCAGCTTTCTAAGCGGGGCAACCCCTAGCCAAGAGACCCAGTACTTC	CASSFLSGATPSQETQYF
TRBD2	TRBJ2-3	few	TRBV5-6	TGTGCCAGCAGCCCAACGACTAGCGGGGGGTTTACAGATACGCAGTATTTT	CASSPTTSGGFTDTQYF
NA	TRBJ1-5	NA	TRBV28	TGTGCCAGCAGTATCCTTAGTCAGCCCCAGCATTTT	CASSILSQPQHF
TRBD2	TRBJ2-3	NA	TRBV20-1	TGCAGTGCTAGCCGAGCGGGGGGCACAGATACGCAGTATTTT	CSASRAGGTDTQYF
NA	TRBJ2-2	many	TRBV2	TGTGCCAGCAGTGAGGGCAATTCGAACACCGGGGAGCTGTTTTTT	CASSEGNSNTGELFF
TRBD1	TRBJ1-1	NA	TRBV11-2	TGTGCCAGCGGGGGACAGATGAACACTGAAGCTTTCTTT	CASGGQMNTEAFF
TRBD1	TRBJ1-3	many	TRBV5-6	TGTGCCAGCAGCTTTTGGACAGGGAATATTGGAAACACCATATATTTT	CASSFWTGNIGNTIYF
NA	TRBJ2-2	few	TRBV6-6	TGTGCCTGTAGGTGGGGGGCCACCGGGGAGCTGTTTTTT	CACRWGATGELFF
TRBD2	TRBJ2-1	NA	TRBV4-1	TGCGCCAGCAGCCGAGCCGGGACTAGCGGACTGGAGCAGTTCTTC	CASSRAGTSGLEQFF
TRBD1	TRBJ1-2	few	TRBV4-1	TGCGCCAGCAGCCAAGATCGCAGGGACAGGGGCGCTGGCTACACCTTC	CASSQDRRDRGAGYTF
TRBD1	TRBJ1-2	few	TRBV20-1	TGCAGTGCGCCGCGGGGGCAGGGGGCCTATGGCTACACCTTC	CSAPRGQGAYGYTF
NA	TRBJ1-6	NA	TRBV11-2	TGTGCCAGCAGCCTTATACAGAGCTCCTATAATTCACCCCTCCACTTT	CASSLIQSSYNSPLHF
NA	TRBJ2-3	NA	TRBV24-1	TGTGCCACCAGTGATTTGACGGGTCATCATACGCAGTATTTT	CATSDLTGHHTQYF
TRBD2	TRBJ2-7	NA	TRBV5-1	TGCGCCAGCAGCTTGGCCGCTAGCGGATACGAGCAGTACTTC	CASSLAASGYEQYF
NA	TRBJ2-7	once	TRBV5-1	TGCGCCAGCAGCTTGGCCGGTGGCGGTTCGAGCACCTACGAGCAGTACTTC	CASSLAGGGSSTYEQYF
NA	TRBJ2-3	many	TRBV5-6	TGTGCCAGCAGCTTGGCCACTATGGATACGCAGTATTTT	CASSLATMDTQYF
NA	TRBJ1-5	NA	TRBV20-1	TGCAGTGCTAGGGGCTCTGACAATCAGCCCCAGCATTTT	CSARGSDNQPQHF
NA	TRBJ2-2	NA	TRBV4-3	TGCGCCAGCAGCCAAGGGCAATTCGGGGAGCTGTTTTTT	CASSQGQFGELFF
NA	TRBJ2-5	NA	TRBV15	TGTGCCACCAGCAGTCTGGGGTCTCAAGAGACCCAGTACTTC	CATSSLGSQETQYF
NA	TRBJ2-3	NA	TRBV3-1	TGTGCCAGCAGCCAAAGAACGCATACGCAGTATTTT	CASSQRTHTQYF
TRBD1	TRBJ1-6	NA	TRBV6-6	TGTGCCAGCAGTTCACGGACAGGGGGTAATTCACCCCTCCACTTT	CASSSRTGGNSPLHF
NA	TRBJ2-1	few	TRBV29-1	TGCAGCGTTTCAGTAGGTCTTATTTACAATGAGCAGTTCTTC	CSVSVGLIYNEQFF